This entry features one T cell receptor beta chain sequence. The antigen is undetermined. The sample originates from a study of post-analysis software for immune sequencing data. Study summary: Relapsing-remitting, secondary progressive and progressive-relapsing courses of multiple sclerosis were included.

Regarding the study as a whole: Multiple sclerosis was associated with a significant reduction in normalized Chao1 diversity relative to controls.

cDNA libraries for TCR beta contained unique molecular identifiers. With about 0.95 to 11 million T cells as the source, about half a million cDNA molecules resulted. TCRdb independently ran MiXCR on the PCR reads; one entry per CDR3 protein. The data contain 740,000 or so distinct CDR3 sequences, around 50% of them singletons. The sequence was obtained from a girl aged 5 to 17 with multiple sclerosis. The specimen sequenced was blood.

Here the CDR3 reads CASSLGLAGPTLLSYEQYF. The CDR3 DNA reads as TGCGCCAGCAGCTTGGGACTAGCGGGGCCCACACTGCTCTCCTACGAGCAGTACTTC. This sequence joins TRBV5-1 and TRBJ2-7; 11 bases agree with TRBD2. Germline values: CDR1 SGHRS, CDR2 YFSETQ. V shed 0 bases, J shed 0 bases, and the junction held 11 bases outside the gene matches. This CDR3 region has 19 residues. Full variable domain (missing parts from reference TRBV5-1 and TRBJ2-7): KAGVTQTPRYLIKTRGQQVTLSCSPISGHRSVSWYQQTPGQGLQFLFEYFSETQRNKGNFPGRFSGRQFSNSRSEMNVSTLELGDSALYLCASSLGLAGPTLLSYEQYFGPGTRLTVT.